These T cell receptor beta chains were read from a single sample in a study of cytomegalovirus exposure and HLA in healthy donors. This table comes from immunoSEQ multiplex PCR, and its TCRdb copy is limited to in-frame clones, with some not included. The table has about 100,000 clones, 70% to 80% seen once. The sequenced sample was PBMCs. Receptors originate from a woman younger than 30 in good health and CMV-seropositive. Each CDR3 is given with its conserved first and last residue. A D gene is named only where the DNA matches it firmly. Size values are once, few and many counts, or a class for expanded clones, and some rows have none.

15	.	.	TRBV28	TRBJ1-4	TGTGCCAGCAGTTTACCACTTACAGCTAATGAAAAACTGTTTTTT	CASSLPLTANEKLFF
17	.	TRBD2	TRBV27	TRBJ2-7	TGTGCCAGCAGTTTGACTCCAAGGACTAGCAGAGACTACGAGCAGTACTTC	CASSLTPRTSRDYEQYF
15	once	.	TRBV7-2	TRBJ2-1	TGTGCCAGCAGCCGCCAACAGGCCTTCTACAATGAGCAGTTCTTC	CASSRQQAFYNEQFF
23	once	TRBD2	TRBV10-3	TRBJ2-5	TGTGCCATCAGCGGAGGGGGCGGCCCACTGGGGGCTAGCGGGAGGATTTCGCAAGAGACCCAGTACTTC	CAISGGGGPLGASGRISQETQYF
16	.	TRBD2	TRBV7-3	TRBJ2-3	TGTGCCAGCAGCTTAGGGGCCGTAGCGGGAACAGATACGCAGTATTTT	CASSLGAVAGTDTQYF
15	.	TRBD2	TRBV6-4	TRBJ2-1	TGTGCCAGCAGTAAGCGGGAGAACTCCTACAATGAGCAGTTCTTC	CASSKRENSYNEQFF
13	.	.	TRBV5-6	TRBJ2-7	TGTGCCAGCAGCTTGGACAGGGATCGCGAGCAGTACTTC	CASSLDRDREQYF
17	.	.	TRBV4-1	TRBJ2-1	TGCGCCAGCAGCCAAGGCGGCTTAAGACCATTACGCAATGAGCAGTTCTTC	CASSQGGLRPLRNEQFF
13	.	.	TRBV6-5	TRBJ1-2	TGTGCCAGCAGTTACGAACAGTACTATGGCTACACCTTC	CASSYEQYYGYTF
14	few	TRBD2	TRBV2	TRBJ2-1	TGTGCCAGCGGGGTGGGACTAGCGGGAGGGGGTCAGTTCTTC	CASGVGLAGGGQFF
14	.	TRBD1	TRBV28	TRBJ2-7	TGTGCCAGCAGTTCCGACAGGGCGGAGGACGAGCAGTACTTC	CASSSDRAEDEQYF
16	.	.	TRBV27	TRBJ2-5	TGTGCCAGCAGTTTATCCGGGAGAGGATTGGTGGAGACCCAGTACTTC	CASSLSGRGLVETQYF
13	.	.	TRBV28	TRBJ2-1	TGTGCCAGCAGAGCCCCCGGGGAGTTGGAGCAGTTCTTC	CASRAPGELEQFF
15	.	.	TRBV28	TRBJ2-5	TGTGCCAGCAGGTCCAAAGCCCCGGGCCAAGAGACCCAGTACTTC	CASRSKAPGQETQYF
14	.	TRBD1	TRBV11-3	TRBJ2-7	TGTGCCAGCAGACCGGGACAGGGTATCGACGAGCAGTACTTC	CASRPGQGIDEQYF
14	.	TRBD1	TRBV30	TRBJ2-7	TGTGCCTGGAGTGTAAGGGACAGGGGAGGCGAGCAGTACTTC	CAWSVRDRGGEQYF
12	.	TRBD2	TRBV30	TRBJ2-2	TGTGCCTGGTACCGGGGGGAAGGGGAGCTGTTTTTT	CAWYRGEGELFF
15	few	.	TRBV7-9	TRBJ2-3	TGTGCCAGCAGCCTTACTACAACTAGCACAGATACGCAGTATTTT	CASSLTTTSTDTQYF
14	.	.	TRBV5-6	TRBJ1-3	TGTGCCAGCAGCCCTCCGGGCTCTGGAAACACCATATATTTT	CASSPPGSGNTIYF
12	few	.	TRBV10-3	TRBJ2-3	TGTGCCATCTGGGAGGGCACAGATACGCAGTATTTT	CAIWEGTDTQYF
15	.	.	TRBV4-2	TRBJ1-1	TGTGCCAGCAGCCAAGATCTCGCGGGGAACACTGAAGCTTTCTTT	CASSQDLAGNTEAFF
13	.	.	TRBV19	TRBJ2-7	TGTGCCAGTAGCCCTAGCTTCTCCTACGAGCAGTACTTC	CASSPSFSYEQYF
11	few	.	TRBV20-1	TRBJ2-1	TGCAGTGCTAGAGGGAGTAATGAGCAGTTCTTC	CSARGSNEQFF
15	.	.	TRBV4-2	TRBJ2-1	TGTGCCAGCAGCCAAGTGAGCGGAGGGTCGGCTGAGCAGTTCTTC	CASSQVSGGSAEQFF
14	.	TRBD1	TRBV28	TRBJ1-2	TGTGCCAGCAGTTCGGGACAGGGGGACTATGGCTACACCTTC	CASSSGQGDYGYTF
16	few	.	TRBV16	TRBJ1-5	TGTGCCAGCAGCCAATCGCCAGTAGGGGGGGCTCAGCCCCAGCATTTT	CASSQSPVGGAQPQHF
16	few	.	TRBV6-5	TRBJ2-1	TGTGCCAGCAGTTACTGGGTGGGGGGAGGCAACAATGAGCAGTTCTTC	CASSYWVGGGNNEQFF
15	.	.	TRBV5-1	TRBJ2-5	TGCGCCAGCAGCTTGGGCCCGGGGTTTAAAGAGACCCAGTACTTC	CASSLGPGFKETQYF
13	.	TRBD2	TRBV28	TRBJ2-7	TGTGCCAGCAGGGGACTAGCGGGGGGGGAGCAGTACTTC	CASRGLAGGEQYF
19	.	TRBD2	TRBV18	TRBJ2-1	TGTGCCAGCTCACCAGATATGGGACTAGCGGGAAGGGTCAACAATGAGCAGTTCTTC	CASSPDMGLAGRVNNEQFF
16	.	TRBD2	TRBV10-3	TRBJ2-2	TGTGCCATTTTATCAGGACTAGCGGGAGCCACCGGGGAGCTGTTTTTT	CAILSGLAGATGELFF
14	.	TRBD1	TRBV23-1	TRBJ2-7	TGCGCCAGCAGTCAATGGACAGGGGCGAACGAGCAGTACTTC	CASSQWTGANEQYF